This is a list of T cell receptor beta chains from one sample in a study of blood T cell repertoires in COVID-19. The table came from immunoSEQ multiplex PCR; TCRdb's copy has only in-frame clones and leaves some out. In the table there are about 64,000 clones, about 88% of which are singletons. Sequenced input: peripheral blood. The source is a woman aged 55-75 years with COVID-19, enrolled during active disease. The CDR3 runs from the conserved cysteine through the conserved F or W. D genes are given only for firm matches. Clone size appears in some rows only: once, few, many, or a class for an expanded clone.

>.|TRBJ2-5|.|TRBV5-1
TGCGCCAGCAGCTTCGGAGAGCAAGAGACCCAGTACTTC
CASSFGEQETQYF
>.|TRBJ2-5|.|TRBV4-1
TGCGCCAGCAGCCAAGATCTCGGGTTCCAAGAGACCCAGTACTTC
CASSQDLGFQETQYF
>.|TRBJ1-2|.|TRBV25-1
TGTGCCAGCAGCCCGGACAGTTTCTATGGCTACACCTTC
CASSPDSFYGYTF
>.|TRBJ1-4|.|TRBV4-2
TGTGCCAGCAGCCAAGAGAGGTTGGATGAAAAACTGTTTTTT
CASSQERLDEKLFF
>.|TRBJ1-1|.|TRBV5-6
TGTGCCAGCAGTTCCCCCCGCGAGGGTACTGAAGCTTTCTTT
CASSSPREGTEAFF
>.|TRBJ1-4|.|TRBV9
TGTGCCAGCAGCGTAGCTACCGGTAATGAAAAACTGTTTTTT
CASSVATGNEKLFF
>.|TRBJ2-1|.|TRBV4-1
TGCGCCAGCAGCCAAGATGGCTTCGGGACCTACAATGAGCAGTTCTTC
CASSQDGFGTYNEQFF
>.|TRBJ1-3|.|TRBV11-3
TGTGCCAGCAGCTTAGGCCCGACAGACTCTGGAAACACCATATATTTT
CASSLGPTDSGNTIYF
>.|TRBJ1-6|few|TRBV5-4
TGTGCCAGCAGCTTGAGGTCAGGCGCCAGTAATTCACCCCTCCACTTT
CASSLRSGASNSPLHF
>.|TRBJ2-7|.|TRBV5-4
TGTGCCAGCAGCTTGGAAGTTAGCTCCTACGAGCAGTACTTC
CASSLEVSSYEQYF
>.|TRBJ2-7|.|TRBV11-3
TGTGCCAGCAGCGACGACAGGTTCTACGAGCAGTACTTC
CASSDDRFYEQYF
>TRBD1|TRBJ1-4|.|TRBV7-9
TGTGCCAGCAGCTTAGAGACAGGGGCTAATGAAAAACTGTTTTTT
CASSLETGANEKLFF
>.|TRBJ2-3|.|TRBV4-3
TGCGCCAGCAGCCTACAGCCCTACACAGATACGCAGTATTTT
CASSLQPYTDTQYF
>.|TRBJ1-3|.|TRBV2
TGTGCCAGCAGTGTTCAGGGACACTCTGGAAACACCATATATTTT
CASSVQGHSGNTIYF
>TRBD1|TRBJ2-1|.|TRBV28
TGTGCCAGCAGTCTTGGACAGGGGATGCACAATGAGCAGTTCTTC
CASSLGQGMHNEQFF
>.|TRBJ1-1|.|TRBV6-2/TRBV6-3
TGTGCCAGCAGTTTCCATCTGAGGGACACTGAAGCTTTCTTT
CASSFHLRDTEAFF
>.|TRBJ1-1|once|TRBV7-2
TGTGCCAGCAGCTTTTCAAGCATGAACACTGAAGCTTTCTTT
CASSFSSMNTEAFF
>.|TRBJ2-2|.|TRBV12-3/TRBV12-4
TGTGCCAGCAGTTGGGACTCGACCGGGGAGCTGTTTTTT
CASSWDSTGELFF
>TRBD1|TRBJ1-2|.|TRBV2
TGTGCCAGCAGTGGACAGGGTTTAAGGTACGATGGCTACACCTTC
CASSGQGLRYDGYTF
>.|TRBJ2-2|once|TRBV18
TGTGCCAGCTCACCGTCAGGTGAGATAGCCGGGGAGCTGTTTTTT
CASSPSGEIAGELFF
>.|TRBJ1-2|.|TRBV4-3
TGCGCCAGCAGCCAAGATGATAGGGGCATCACCTATGGCTACACCTTC
CASSQDDRGITYGYTF
>.|TRBJ1-2|.|TRBV6-1
TGTGCCAGCAGTGAAGGCCAGGCGTATGGCTACACCTTC
CASSEGQAYGYTF
>.|TRBJ1-6|.|TRBV28
TGTGCCAGCACCCGTAGAAGGCGGGAATATAATTCACCCCTCCACTTT
CASTRRRREYNSPLHF
>TRBD1|TRBJ2-7|.|TRBV11-2
TGTGCCAGCAGCTTAGACCGGGACAGGGGTTACGAGCAGTACTTC
CASSLDRDRGYEQYF
>TRBD2|TRBJ2-7|.|TRBV13
TGTGCCAGCAGTCTCGGGAGGCGGACCTACGAGCAGTACTTC
CASSLGRRTYEQYF
>.|TRBJ2-3|.|TRBV30
TGTGCCTGGAGCGGAGGGCAGGGAGGTACGCAGTATTTT
CAWSGGQGGTQYF
>TRBD1|TRBJ1-6|.|TRBV10-3
TGTGCCATCAGTGGGACAGGGGGCAGATCACCCCTCCACTTT
CAISGTGGRSPLHF
>.|TRBJ2-5|.|TRBV11-2
TGTGCCAGCAGCCCTCTCGAGGCAGGGCAAGAGACCCAGTACTTC
CASSPLEAGQETQYF
>TRBD1|TRBJ1-1|.|TRBV7-9
TGTGCCAGCAGCTTAATGGGACAGGACACTGAAGCTTTCTTT
CASSLMGQDTEAFF
>TRBD1|TRBJ2-7|.|TRBV3-1/TRBV3-2
TGTGCCAGCAGCCCCAACAGGGGGGTATACGAGCAGTACTTC
CASSPNRGVYEQYF
>.|TRBJ1-2|few|TRBV29-1
TGCAGCGCAGGGGAGGCATATGGCTACACCTTC
CSAGEAYGYTF